A single sample gave rise to the 2 T cell receptor beta chains below, sequenced in a study of cytomegalovirus exposure and HLA in healthy donors. PCR employed 60 Vbeta and 13 Jbeta primers. Using immunoSEQ multiplex PCR, the repertoire was profiled, and TCRdb retains in-frame clones only, with some absent. The sample yields over 110,000 clones, over 75% seen once. Sample: PBMCs. Receptors were obtained from a woman in her 50s in good health and CMV-seropositive.

This CDR3 reads CASSFWDRGHEQYF. CDR3 sequence (DNA): TGTGCCAGCAGCTTCTGGGACAGGGGGCACGAGCAGTACTTC. This sequence joins TRBV7-9 and TRBJ2-5; 12 bases agree with TRBD1. Judging by the DNA end, TRBJ2-7 fits better; the J call may be wrong. This CDR3 has 14 residues. The germline CDR1 and CDR2 sequences are SEHNR and FQNEAQ (reference sequence).

V gene TRBV11-2 combines with J gene TRBJ1-1; D gene uncertain. Trimming pared 5 bases from V and 2 bases from J, leaving 9 bases between. Germline values: CDR1 SGHAT, CDR2 FQNNGV. The CDR3 runs 13 residues. CDR3 sequence reads: CASSQSLNTEAFF. In nucleotides, the CDR3 is TGTGCCAGCAGCCAATCCCTAAACACTGAAGCTTTCTTT.